The entry that follows covers one TCR beta chain sequence. Its cognate antigen is unknown. Vbeta (60) and Jbeta (13) primers were used in the PCR. TCRdb keeps only in-frame clones here, not all; method: immunoSEQ multiplex PCR. The sample carries 200,000 to 300,000 clones, 70% to 90% recorded once. The sample is drawn from a study of cytomegalovirus exposure and HLA in healthy donors. Overall study results and limits: Accurate prediction of most subjects' HLA-A and HLA-B alleles from TCR beta sequences was reported. Earlier analysis found most TCR beta V segments productive about 87% or about 30% of the time.

Donors consisted of healthy bone marrow donors. Input material: PBMCs. The clonotype originates from a woman aged 40 to 50 in good health and CMV-seropositive.

In DNA form, the CDR3 reads TGTGCCAGCAGTTCCGGGGTTAATCAGCCCCAGCATTTT. Protein sequence: CASSSGVNQPQHF. J is TRBJ1-5 and V is TRBV6-5; D gene ambiguous. V was cut by 4 bases and J by 4 bases, with 8 bases left in between. The V gene's germline CDR1 is MNHEY and CDR2 SVGAGI. CDR3 length equals 13 residues.